This note documents a single T cell receptor beta chain sequence. This entry is derived from a study of T-cell reconstitution after alpha-beta-depleted transplantation in children. Preparing the TCRbeta library involved the use of unique molecular identifiers. TCRdb ran MiXCR on the PCR reads and lists one entry per CDR3 protein. The table records over 550,000 distinct CDR3 sequences, about 10% of them present only once. The CDR3 is 12 amino acids. V lost 6 bases to trimming and J lost 6 bases, with 9 bases between them. Germline lookup yields CDR1 MNHEY and CDR2 SMNVEV (reference sequence). This clonotype was obtained from a human donor who donated a stem cell graft to a child with acute myeloid leukemia. The V and J genes are TRBV27 and TRBJ1-5, with D tentatively TRBD1 (6 bases). This sample comprised PBMCs from the stem cell graft donor, obtained from the stem cell graft. CDR3 nucleotide sequence: TGTGCCAGCAGGGGGGCTACTCAGCCCCAGCATTTT. This translates into CASRGATQPQHF.